One sample yielded the 27 T cell receptor beta chains listed below, sequenced in a study of shared clonotypes between healthy human individuals. The protocol was immunoSEQ multiplex PCR, while the TCRdb copy is restricted to in-frame clones and leaves out a portion. The repertoire holds around 2,100,000 clones, with about 95% as singletons. Naive CD8 isolation took CD45RO-negative cells positively selected for CCR7 and excluded terminally differentiated effector memory CD45RA+ cells. The sequencing input was naive CD8+ T cells sorted from blood. The receptors were sampled from a man aged 18-30 years in good health.

About this clone itself: The same CDR3 also results from other DNA sequences found in this sample. The chain combines TRBV6-5 with TRBJ2-1, with TRBD2 matching over 12 bases. The germline gives CDR1 MNHEY, CDR2 SVGAGI. The CDR3 extends over 15 amino acids. Losses at the gene ends were 4 bases for V and 7 bases for J; bases not matched to a gene: 5. The CDR3 reads CASSLLAGGDNEQFF. The CDR3 DNA sequence: TGTGCCAGCAGTTTGCTAGCGGGAGGGGATAATGAGCAGTTCTTC.

The chain carries TRBV9 and TRBJ2-5; the D gene is possibly TRBD2 (5 bases). V lost 2 bases, J lost 1 base, and 12 bases lay in between. Germline loops: CDR1 SGDLS, CDR2 YYNGEE. This CDR3 spans 15 amino acids. The CDR3, as DNA: TGTGCCAGCAGCGTGGGCGGGCCCATCCAAGAGACCCAGTACTTC. Residues: CASSVGGPIQETQYF.

This clone was found once. The CDR3 DNA is TGTGCCAGCAGCATTACTGAAGCCGGGGAGCTGTTTTTT. This sequence encodes CASSITEAGELFF. V gene TRBV5-4 combines with J gene TRBJ2-2, with D hard to call. This CDR3 contains 13 residues. Germline CDR1 reads SGHNT; CDR2 reads YYREEE (reference sequence). Trimming pared 4 bases from V and 6 bases from J, leaving 10 bases between. Together with reference TRBV5-4 and TRBJ2-2, the CDR3 gives the full variable domain: ETGVTQSPTHLIKTRGQQVTLRCSSQSGHNTVSWYQQALGQGPQFIFQYYREEENGRGNFPPRFSGLQFPNYSSELNVNALELDDSALYLCASSITEAGELFFGEGSRLTVL.

The chain links TRBV19 to TRBJ2-5; possibly TRBD1 for D (6 bases). The germline V and J ends were trimmed by 1 base and 0 bases, with 15 bases remaining between them. Looked up from germline, CDR1 is LNHDA and CDR2 is SQIVND (reference sequence). The CDR3 extends over 17 amino acids. This chain's CDR3 is CASSIVSSGVYQETQYF. As DNA, the CDR3 is TGTGCCAGTAGTATAGTTTCGTCAGGGGTGTACCAAGAGACCCAGTACTTC.

V gene TRBV10-2 combines with J gene TRBJ2-7; D unresolved. Germline V gene data show CDR1 as WSHSY and CDR2 as SAAADI. This CDR3 contains 14 residues. V gave up 6 bases and J gave up 0 bases, with 12 bases separating them. The CDR3 coding sequence is TGCGCCAGCAGGAGCGATTCCTCCTCCTACGAGCAGTACTTC. This translates into CASRSDSSSYEQYF.

This chain joins TRBV10-3 and TRBJ2-7; 8 bases are a match to TRBD1. CDR3 size: 12 residues. V lost 8 bases and J lost 3; bases outside the gene matches: 3. Looked up from germline, CDR1 is ENHRY and CDR2 is SYGVKD. The DNA for the CDR3 is TGTGCCATCGGACAGGGTATCTACGAGCAGTACTTC. This translates into CAIGQGIYEQYF.

V usage is TRBV4-1 and J usage is TRBJ2-5; 7 bases are a match to TRBD2. This CDR3 has 18 residues. CDR1 is MGHRA, CDR2 YSYEKL, per germline. The V segment lost 0 bases and the J segment 5 bases; nucleotides outside the gene matches: 15. The CDR3 coding sequence is TGCGCCAGCAGCCAAGACCGATCGCCGGGACTAAGTATTGAGACCCAGTACTTC. This encodes CASSQDRSPGLSIETQYF.

Notes on this clone: This sample also contains other DNA sequences that code for the same CDR3. V usage is TRBV27 and J usage is TRBJ2-7; D is perhaps TRBD1 (6 bases). Germline V gene data show CDR1 as MNHEY and CDR2 as SMNVEV (reference sequence). The CDR3 length is 13 residues. V gave up 3 bases and J gave up 2 bases, with 8 bases separating them. This CDR3 reads CASSLDRAYEQYF. DNA of the CDR3: TGTGCCAGCAGTTTGGACAGAGCCTACGAGCAGTACTTC.

The chain carries TRBV9 and TRBJ2-3; TRBD2 agrees at 8 bases. Germline trimming cut 4 bases from V and 1 base from J; bases unmatched to any gene: 5. The germline V gene encodes CDR1 SGDLS and CDR2 YYNGEE. The CDR3 runs to 15 residues. DNA of the CDR3: TGTGCCAGCAGCCCTATGCGGGGGGGCACAGATACGCAGTATTTT. Amino acid sequence: CASSPMRGGTDTQYF.

The chain combines TRBV11-2 with TRBJ2-2; weak D call: TRBD1 (5 bases). The CDR3 runs to 12 residues. CDR1 is SGHAT, CDR2 FQNNGV, per germline. Trimming pared 3 bases from V and 10 bases from J, leaving 9 bases between. The CDR3 nucleotides read TGTGCCAGCAGCTTGCAGGGCGAGGAGCTGTTTTTT. This codes for CASSLQGEELFF.

The J gene is TRBJ2-7, the V gene TRBV7-8; 7 bases agree with TRBD1. CDR1 SGHVS and CDR2 FQNEAQ come from the germline V gene. V gave up 5 bases and J gave up 3 bases; unmatched junction bases: 7. CDR3 length: 14 amino acids. Written as DNA, the CDR3 is TGTGCCAGCAGCCCCACGGACAGGTTCTACGAGCAGTACTTC. It specifies CASSPTDRFYEQYF.

The chain is built from TRBV5-1 and TRBJ2-7; the D gene could be TRBD1 or TRBD2 (5 bases each). This CDR3 comprises 16 residues. Trimming stripped 2 bases from V and 4 bases from J, with 19 bases between. CDR1 is SGHRS, CDR2 YFSETQ, per germline. CDR3 sequence: CASSLDPAGTWYEQYF. The CDR3 coding sequence is TGCGCCAGCAGCTTAGATCCTGCAGGGACCTGGTACGAGCAGTACTTC.

This clone was recorded once. The chain joins TRBV7-2 to TRBJ2-7; D not resolved. The V end lost 0 bases, the J end lost 3 bases, and 6 bases lay between the germline ends. Germline V gene data show CDR1 as SGHTA and CDR2 as FQGNSA. CDR3 length: 13 residues. In nucleotides, the CDR3 is TGTGCCAGCAGCTTAGCCCAAAACTACGAGCAGTACTTC. The encoded protein is CASSLAQNYEQYF.

The chain joins TRBV6-8 to TRBJ1-5, with D possibly TRBD1 on 6 matching bases. The CDR3 runs to 14 residues. V lost 2 bases and J 5 bases, leaving 10 bases between the germline ends. Germline loops: CDR1 MNHGY, CDR2 SAAAGT. The CDR3, as DNA: TGTGCCAGCAGTTACAAACAGGGCGATCAGCCCCAGCATTTT. Residues: CASSYKQGDQPQHF.

With respect to this clone: At one end the junction does not follow the germline gene, possibly because of a read error. The gene calls are TRBV28 and TRBJ2-1, with D hard to call. Germline V gene data show CDR1 as MDHEN and CDR2 as SYDVKM. The CDR3 spans 15 residues. CDR3 nucleotides: TGTGCCAGCAGTTTCTTCCCGGGTCATTACAATGAGCTGTTCTTC. Translating it yields CASSFFPGHYNELFF.

A word on this clone: Other DNA sequences of this sample code for an identical CDR3. V gene TRBV4-1 combines with J gene TRBJ2-1; a possible D gene is TRBD2 (5 bases). Per the germline V gene, CDR1 is MGHRA and CDR2 is YSYEKL. V lost 1 base and J 0 bases, leaving 10 bases between the germline ends. This CDR3 has 16 residues. CDR3 amino acids: CASSQVGGSSYNEQFF. The CDR3 region has the DNA TGCGCCAGCAGCCAAGTGGGCGGGTCCTCCTACAATGAGCAGTTCTTC.

This chain links TRBV27 with TRBJ2-7; 11 bases agree with TRBD2. CDR3 length: 16 amino acids. Trimming cost V 5 bases and J 3 bases; bases outside gene matches: 9. In germline, CDR1 is MNHEY, CDR2 SMNVEV (reference sequence). The CDR3 sequence is CASSLGPGTSGYEQYF. The CDR3 DNA reads as TGTGCCAGCAGTCTGGGTCCCGGGACTAGCGGCTACGAGCAGTACTTC.

This clone occurred once. The chain carries TRBV6-6 and TRBJ2-3; TRBD2 is a possible D gene (5 bases). Per the germline V gene, CDR1 is MNHNY and CDR2 is SVGAGI (reference sequence). V was pared by 2 bases and J by 0 bases, with 9 bases between. CDR3 length: 15 residues. CDR3 residues: CASSYTGSSTDTQYF. The CDR3 region has the DNA TGTGCCAGCAGTTACACGGGATCTAGCACAGATACGCAGTATTTT.

This chain links TRBV5-4 with TRBJ2-5, with D uncertain. CDR1 is SGHNT and CDR2 is YYREEE in the germline V gene (reference sequence). The V and J ends lost 6 bases and 1 base respectively, with 19 bases between them. This CDR3 region has 16 residues. In DNA, the CDR3 is TGTGCCAGCATCGACGCGGTCGGGTCTCCCCAAGAGACCCAGTACTTC. Translated: CASIDAVGSPQETQYF.

As regards this clone: This specimen includes other DNA sequences encoding the same CDR3. The chain couples TRBV4-3 to TRBJ2-7; 15 bases map to TRBD2. With 4 bases clipped from V and 4 bases from J, the junction kept 2 bases outside the gene matches. The CDR3 spans 15 residues. Per germline, CDR1 LGHNA and CDR2 YSLEER. The CDR3 sequence: CASSPGLAGGYEQYF. The CDR3 region has the DNA TGCGCCAGCAGCCCGGGACTAGCGGGAGGATACGAGCAGTACTTC.

The rearrangement uses TRBV27 and TRBJ1-1; 8 bases line up with TRBD1. Looked up from germline, CDR1 is MNHEY and CDR2 is SMNVEV (reference sequence). The CDR3 is made up of 16 amino acids. V gave up 3 bases and J gave up 7 bases; unmatched junction bases: 13. CDR3 loop: CASSFVGVQGVGEAFF. The CDR3 DNA sequence: TGTGCCAGCAGTTTCGTGGGGGTACAGGGGGTCGGTGAAGCTTTCTTT.

V and J are TRBV4-2 and TRBJ2-7; D is unresolved. Trimming removed 4 bases from V and 2 bases from J, with 12 bases in between. The CDR3 extends over 14 amino acids. Germline CDR1 is LGHNA and CDR2 is YNFKEQ. This chain's CDR3 is CASSLTMNPYEQYF. Written as DNA, the CDR3 is TGTGCCAGCAGCCTTACAATGAACCCCTACGAGCAGTACTTC.

This clone was picked up one time. J is TRBJ2-2 and V is TRBV6-5, with D hard to call. The V end lost 8 bases, the J end lost 3 bases, and 13 bases lay between the germline ends. The CDR3 is made up of 14 amino acids. Germline V CDR1 and CDR2: MNHEY, SVGAGI. CDR3: CASAQGLYTGELFF. DNA of the CDR3: TGTGCCAGCGCTCAAGGGCTCTACACCGGGGAGCTGTTTTTT.

The CDR3 DNA follows: TGTGCCAGCAAGATAGCGGGAATCTCCTACGAGCAGTACTTC. Its translation is CASKIAGISYEQYF. This rearrangement joins TRBV27 to TRBJ2-7, with TRBD2 identical over 8 bases. The V and J ends lost 7 bases and 0 bases, in that order; junction bases with no gene match: 5. Germline V CDR1 and CDR2: MNHEY, SMNVEV (reference sequence). This CDR3 has 14 amino acids.

This rearrangement joins TRBV5-1 to TRBJ1-4, with unresolved D. The CDR3 runs to 14 residues. V lost 7 bases, J lost 2 bases, and 12 bases lay in between. Germline V gene lookup returns CDR1 SGHRS and CDR2 YFSETQ. The CDR3 protein is CASQQPATNEKLFF. The CDR3 DNA follows: TGCGCCAGCCAGCAACCGGCGACTAATGAAAAACTGTTTTTT.

The chain employs TRBV28 and TRBJ2-3; tentatively, D is TRBD1 or TRBD2 (5 bases each). The CDR3 sequence is 20 residues long. V was pared by 5 bases and J by 4 bases, with 31 bases between. In germline, CDR1 is MDHEN, CDR2 SYDVKM. CDR3 in amino acids: CASSPPLGVGQNGPADTQYF. CDR3 nucleotides: TGTGCCAGCAGTCCCCCGTTGGGGGTGGGCCAAAACGGGCCCGCAGATACGCAGTATTTT.

The chain joins TRBV7-8 to TRBJ2-6, with no clear D. This CDR3 is 18 amino acids long. Per germline, CDR1 SGHVS and CDR2 FQNEAQ. V was clipped by 7 bases and J by 2 bases, with 21 bases between them. The CDR3 is CASNPPASYITGANVLTF. The CDR3 DNA reads TGTGCCAGCAATCCCCCCGCCTCCTACATTACTGGGGCCAACGTCCTGACTTTC.